The present T cell receptor (beta chain) was sequenced within a study of T cell repertoires in aging, cancer and after chemotherapy. Broader study findings: Compared with age-matched healthy donors, untreated hematological or solid cancer patients showed higher blood TCR clonality.

TRB rearrangements spanning V, D and J were amplified using mixed TRB-A/B primers. MiXCR, applied by TCRdb to the multiplex PCR reads, yields one record per CDR3 protein. This table has about 10,000 distinct CDR3 sequences, 30% to 40% appearing once. Peripheral blood genomic DNA, not sorted cells or RNA, was the template. V dropped 5 bases and J dropped 6; count of bases not matched to a gene: 7. The CDR3 has 14 amino acids. Germline V lookup: CDR1 SGHVS, CDR2 FNYEAQ. In regard to this clonotype: Its antigen is undetermined.

The chain employs TRBV7-6 and TRBJ2-3; 8 bases agree with TRBD1. This clonotype was sampled from a human donor in good health. The sequencing input was blood. In nucleotides, the CDR3 is TGTGCCAGCAGCCCCGGACAGGGAATGGATACGCAGTATTTT. Its translation: CASSPGQGMDTQYF.